Listed here are 20 T cell receptor beta chains from one sample, sequenced in a study of CD8 T cells in Susac syndrome. Reverse transcription of about 0.45 to 1 ug RNA was carried out with random hexamers. Each CDR3 protein gets one entry after TCRdb re-called the immunoSEQ multiplex PCR reads with MiXCR. This sample yields 230,000 or so distinct CDR3 sequences, of which around 96% are seen a single time; 0.075% to 0.095% belongs to the top ten. Sequencing was performed on CD4+ T cells from PBMCs. Receptors were obtained from a human donor with multiple sclerosis.

This clonotype was detected only once. The chain combines TRBV7-9 with TRBJ2-7; D is perhaps TRBD1 or TRBD2 (5 bases each). The CDR3 is 14 amino acids. Trimming took 7 bases from V and 2 from J, leaving 15 bases between them. Germline CDR1 is SEHNR and CDR2 is FQNEAQ (reference sequence). As DNA, the CDR3 is TGTGCCAGCAACGGGGCCAGCGGAGCCTACGAGCAGTACTTC. Its protein is CASNGASGAYEQYF. The full variable domain, completed using reference TRBV7-9 and TRBJ2-7, is DTGVSQNPRHKITKRGQNVTFRCDPISEHNRLYWYRQTLGQGPEFLTYFQNEAQLEKSRLLSDRFSAERPKGSFSTLEIQRTEQGDSAMYLCASNGASGAYEQYFGPGTRLTVT.

The chain is built from TRBV12-5 and TRBJ2-7; possibly TRBD1 or TRBD2 for D (5 bases each). V lost 0 bases to trimming and J lost 6 bases, with 15 bases between them. CDR1 is LGHNT and CDR2 is FRNRAP in the germline V gene. CDR3 length: 15 amino acids. CDR3 nucleotide sequence: TGTGCTAGTGGTTTGGTAGTACGAGGGGCTGGCGAGCAGTACTTC. It is translated as CASGLVVRGAGEQYF.

This CDR3 reads CASSPAAYGYTF. CDR3 sequence (DNA): TGTGCCAGCAGCCCTGCTGCCTATGGCTACACCTTC. V is TRBV14 and J is TRBJ1-2; no reliable D call. V was shortened by 4 bases and J by 4 bases, with 7 bases between the two germline ends. Germline loops: CDR1 SGHDN, CDR2 FVKESK. This CDR3 contains 12 residues.

This clonotype was recorded once. The chain recombines TRBV29-1 with TRBJ2-3; perhaps D is TRBD1 or TRBD2 (5 bases each). This CDR3 spans 12 amino acids. CDR1 is SQVTM, CDR2 ANQGSEA, per germline. Trimming took 7 bases from V and 4 from J, leaving 12 bases between them. The CDR3 is CSALRGADTQYF. Here the CDR3 DNA reads TGCAGCGCCCTCCGGGGCGCAGATACGCAGTATTTT.

The chain links TRBV10-3 to TRBJ2-7; TRBD2 matches at 16 bases. After removal of 4 bases from V and 6 bases from J, the junction contained 3 bases not matched to a gene. Germline CDR1 reads ENHRY; CDR2 reads SYGVKD. This CDR3 spans 15 amino acids. The CDR3 is CAISVGTSGRAEQYF. As DNA, the CDR3 is TGTGCCATCAGTGTGGGGACTAGCGGGAGGGCCGAGCAGTACTTC.

J is TRBJ2-7 and V is TRBV7-2; a weak D match, TRBD2 (6 bases). V lost 3 bases to trimming and J lost 5 bases, with 11 bases between them. The CDR3 totals 13 residues. Germline lookup yields CDR1 SGHTA and CDR2 FQGNSA. For the CDR3, the DNA is TGTGCCAGCAGCTTGACTAGGGGAAACGAGCAGTACTTC. Its translation is CASSLTRGNEQYF.

J is TRBJ2-1 and V is TRBV27, with 9 bases that match TRBD2. The V and J ends lost 6 bases and 9 bases, in that order; junction bases with no gene match: 15. Germline V lookup: CDR1 MNHEY, CDR2 SMNVEV (reference sequence). The CDR3 is 16 residues long. For the CDR3, the DNA is TGTGCCAGCAGGACGAACCCGGGACTAGCTGGCTTTGAGCAGTTCTTC. It is translated as CASRTNPGLAGFEQFF.

The chain links TRBV3-1 to TRBJ2-5, with a possible D match to TRBD2 (6 bases). Germline V gene sequence: CDR1 LGHDT, CDR2 YNNKEL (reference sequence). V was cut by 3 bases and J by 5 bases, with 19 bases left in between. The CDR3 loop spans 16 amino acids. CDR3 protein: CASSQPLARVGETQYF. The CDR3 bases are TGTGCCAGCAGCCAGCCACTAGCAAGAGTTGGGGAGACCCAGTACTTC.

The CDR3 coding sequence is TGCAGCGTTGAAGGGGCCAACGTCCTGACTTTC. It is translated as CSVEGANVLTF. The V and J genes are TRBV29-1 and TRBJ2-6; D uncertain. The length of the CDR3 is 11 residues. Germline CDR1 SQVTM, CDR2 ANQGSEA. Trimming took off 1 base at V and 5 bases at J, with 0 bases between the two ends.

The chain joins TRBV24-1 to TRBJ1-5, with TRBD1 identical over 7 bases. V was clipped by 3 bases and J by 1 base; unmatched bases: 5. The CDR3 consists of 16 residues. Germline V gene sequence: CDR1 KGHDR, CDR2 SFDVKD. The CDR3 nucleotides are TGTGCCACCAGTGATATACTGGACAGGAGCAATCAGCCCCAGCATTTT. Residues: CATSDILDRSNQPQHF.

This rearrangement joins TRBV9 to TRBJ2-2, with 14 bases fitting TRBD2. The J segment lost 1 base and the V segment lost 4 bases, leaving 9 bases of the junction unmatched. The CDR3 loop spans 19 amino acids. The germline CDR1 and CDR2 sequences are SGDLS and YYNGEE. CDR3 region: CASSTRLAGGPMNTGELFF. CDR3 bases: TGTGCCAGCAGCACACGACTAGCGGGAGGGCCAATGAACACCGGGGAGCTGTTTTTT. The full variable domain, completed using reference TRBV9 and TRBJ2-2, is DSGVTQTPKHLITATGQRVTLRCSPRSGDLSVYWYQQSLDQGLQFLIQYYNGEERAKGNILERFSAQQFPDLHSELNLSSLELGDSALYFCASSTRLAGGPMNTGELFFGEGSRLTVL.

The rearrangement uses TRBV20-1 and TRBJ2-7, with D tentatively TRBD1 (7 bases). This CDR3 comprises 15 residues. V lost 3 bases to trimming and J lost 0 bases, with 15 bases between them. Germline V CDR1 and CDR2: DFQATT, SNEGSKA (reference sequence). CDR3 nucleotide sequence: TGCAGTGCTAGCGTCGGAGGGGGCAGCTCCTACGAGCAGTACTTC. It yields the protein CSASVGGGSSYEQYF.

The rearrangement joins TRBV20-1 to TRBJ1-1; 7 nucleotides agree with TRBD1. Per germline, CDR1 DFQATT and CDR2 SNEGSKA (reference sequence). The ends lost 6 bases at V and 6 bases at J; junction bases unmatched: 4. CDR3 length equals 11 residues. The CDR3 is CSAITGAEAFF. CDR3 DNA sequence: TGCAGTGCGATTACAGGGGCTGAAGCTTTCTTT.

The V and J genes are TRBV29-1 and TRBJ2-7; 8 bases map to TRBD1. Trimming took 2 bases from V and 5 from J; bases not matched to a gene: 2. Per germline, CDR1 SQVTM and CDR2 ANQGSEA. The CDR3 is made up of 12 amino acids. The CDR3 DNA is TGCAGCGTTGAACAGGGGGCCGACGAGCAGTACTTC. As protein: CSVEQGADEQYF.

V usage is TRBV19 and J usage is TRBJ1-2; D gene unclear. Trimming pared 1 base from V and 5 bases from J, leaving 5 bases between. The CDR3 has 12 residues. Germline assignment: CDR1 LNHDA and CDR2 SQIVND (reference sequence). CDR3 sequence reads: CASSIAGYGYTF. The CDR3 DNA reads TGTGCCAGTAGTATAGCAGGATATGGCTACACCTTC.

This chain links TRBV12-3 or TRBV12-4 with TRBJ1-2; TRBD1 matches at 7 bases. J was trimmed by 2 bases and V by 5 bases; bases with no gene match: 5. The CDR3 sequence is 14 residues long. The CDR3 region is CASSRQTGNYGYTF. In DNA form, the CDR3 reads TGTGCCAGCAGTCGCCAGACAGGGAACTATGGCTACACCTTC.

Only one count was recorded for this clonotype. The chain couples TRBV12-5 to TRBJ1-1; 7 positions agree with TRBD1. Germline V gives CDR1 LGHNT, CDR2 FRNRAP. Trimming took 6 bases from V and 2 from J; bases not matched to a gene: 12. The CDR3 sequence is 16 residues long. In DNA, the CDR3 is TGTGCTAGTGGCGCTGATCCGACAGGGATCAACACTGAAGCTTTCTTT. It is translated as CASGADPTGINTEAFF.

The chain combines TRBV11-2 with TRBJ2-3; no clear D gene. The CDR3 extends over 13 amino acids. Trimming left V 2 bases short and J 4 bases short, with 7 bases between. Germline V lookup: CDR1 SGHAT, CDR2 FQNNGV. For the CDR3, the DNA is TGTGCCAGCAGCTTAAGCCCTTCAGATACGCAGTATTTT. This sequence encodes CASSLSPSDTQYF.

The V call is TRBV7-3, the J call TRBJ1-5; D is perhaps TRBD1 (5 bases). Germline V gene lookup returns CDR1 SGHTA and CDR2 FQGTGA. V lost 5 bases and J lost 2, with 7 bases in between. This CDR3 has 13 amino acids. CDR3 in amino acids: CASSRDGNQPQHF. CDR3 DNA: TGTGCCAGCAGCCGGGACGGCAATCAGCCCCAGCATTTT.

The chain carries TRBV20-1 and TRBJ2-7; 7 bases agree with TRBD2. CDR1 is DFQATT, CDR2 SNEGSKA, per germline (reference sequence). The CDR3 is made up of 11 amino acids. With V trimmed by 5 bases and J by 5 bases, 3 bases remained unmatched. The CDR3 loop reads CSALLADEQYF. Here the CDR3 DNA reads TGCAGTGCTTTGCTAGCGGACGAGCAGTACTTC.